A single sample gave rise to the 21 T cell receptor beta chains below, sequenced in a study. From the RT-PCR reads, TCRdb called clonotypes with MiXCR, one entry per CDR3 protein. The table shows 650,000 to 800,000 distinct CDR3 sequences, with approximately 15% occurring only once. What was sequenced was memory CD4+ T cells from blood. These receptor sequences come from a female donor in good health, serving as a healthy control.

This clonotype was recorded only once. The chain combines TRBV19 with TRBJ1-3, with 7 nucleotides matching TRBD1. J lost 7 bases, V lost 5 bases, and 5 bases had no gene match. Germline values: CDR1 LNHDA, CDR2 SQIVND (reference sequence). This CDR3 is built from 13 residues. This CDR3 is CASSEGAANTIYF. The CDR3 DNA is TGTGCCAGTAGTGAGGGGGCGGCGAACACCATATATTTT.

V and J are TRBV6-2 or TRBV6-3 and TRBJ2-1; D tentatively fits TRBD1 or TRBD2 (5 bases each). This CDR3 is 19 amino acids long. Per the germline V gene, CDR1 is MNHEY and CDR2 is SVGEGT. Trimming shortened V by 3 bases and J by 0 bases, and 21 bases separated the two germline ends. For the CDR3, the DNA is TGTGCCAGCAGTTATGGGGCAGGTTTAGCGCCGAGCTCCTACAATGAGCAGTTCTTC. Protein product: CASSYGAGLAPSSYNEQFF.

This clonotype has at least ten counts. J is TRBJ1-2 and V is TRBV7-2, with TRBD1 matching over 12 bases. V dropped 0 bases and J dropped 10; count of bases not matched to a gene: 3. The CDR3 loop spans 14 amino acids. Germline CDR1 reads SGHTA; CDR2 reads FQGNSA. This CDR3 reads CASSLAGTGGAYTF. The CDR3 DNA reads TGTGCCAGCAGCTTAGCGGGGACAGGGGGCGCCTACACCTTC.

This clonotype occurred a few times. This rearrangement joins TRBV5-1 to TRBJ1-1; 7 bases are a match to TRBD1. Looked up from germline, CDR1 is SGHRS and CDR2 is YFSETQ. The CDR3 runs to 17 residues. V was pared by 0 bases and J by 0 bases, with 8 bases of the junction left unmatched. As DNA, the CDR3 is TGCGCCAGCAGCTTGGTAATGGCAGGGGGGGTGAACACTGAAGCTTTCTTT. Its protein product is CASSLVMAGGVNTEAFF.

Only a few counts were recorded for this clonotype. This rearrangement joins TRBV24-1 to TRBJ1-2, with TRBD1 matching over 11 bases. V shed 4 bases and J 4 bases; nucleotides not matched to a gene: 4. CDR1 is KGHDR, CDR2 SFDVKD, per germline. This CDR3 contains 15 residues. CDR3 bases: TGTGCCACCAGTGAGCCAGGGACAGGGGGCTATGGCTACACCTTC. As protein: CATSEPGTGGYGYTF.

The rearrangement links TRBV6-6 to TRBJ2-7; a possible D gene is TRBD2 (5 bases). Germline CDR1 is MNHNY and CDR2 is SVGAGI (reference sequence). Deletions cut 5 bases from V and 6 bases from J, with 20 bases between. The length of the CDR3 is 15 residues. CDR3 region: CASSPPRGLGSEQYF. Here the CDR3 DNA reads TGTGCCAGCAGTCCTCCTCGAGGGCTAGGAAGCGAGCAGTACTTC.

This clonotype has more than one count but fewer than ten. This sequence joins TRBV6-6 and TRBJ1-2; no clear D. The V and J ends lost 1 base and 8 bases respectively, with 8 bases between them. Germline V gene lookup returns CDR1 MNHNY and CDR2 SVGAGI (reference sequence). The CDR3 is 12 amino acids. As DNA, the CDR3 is TGTGCCAGCAGTTACTTGGCGGGCGGCTACACCTTC. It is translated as CASSYLAGGYTF.

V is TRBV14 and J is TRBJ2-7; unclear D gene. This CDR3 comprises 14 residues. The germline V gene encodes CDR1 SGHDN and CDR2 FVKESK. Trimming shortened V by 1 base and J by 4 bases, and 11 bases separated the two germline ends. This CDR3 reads CASSQALATYEQYF. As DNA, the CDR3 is TGTGCCAGCAGCCAAGCCCTCGCGACATACGAGCAGTACTTC. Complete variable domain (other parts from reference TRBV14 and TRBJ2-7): EAGVTQFPSHSVIEKGQTVTLRCDPISGHDNLYWYRRVMGKEIKFLLHFVKESKQDESGMPNNRFLAERTGGTYSTLKVQPAELEDSGVYFCASSQALATYEQYFGPGTRLTVT.

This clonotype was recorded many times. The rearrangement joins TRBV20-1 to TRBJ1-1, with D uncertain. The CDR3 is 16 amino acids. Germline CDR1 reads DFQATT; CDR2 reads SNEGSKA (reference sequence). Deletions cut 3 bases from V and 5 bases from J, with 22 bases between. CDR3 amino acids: CSARRMERGLVTEAFF. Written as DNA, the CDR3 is TGCAGTGCTAGGAGAATGGAAAGAGGGTTGGTGACTGAAGCTTTCTTT.

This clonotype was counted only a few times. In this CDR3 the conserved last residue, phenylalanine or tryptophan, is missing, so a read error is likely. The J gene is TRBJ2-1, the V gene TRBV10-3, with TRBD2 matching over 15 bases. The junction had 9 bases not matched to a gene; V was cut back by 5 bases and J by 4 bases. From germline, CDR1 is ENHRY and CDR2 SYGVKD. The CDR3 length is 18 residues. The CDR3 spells CAISFGLAGGPEYNEQFL. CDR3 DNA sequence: TGTGCCATCAGTTTCGGACTAGCGGGAGGGCCGGAGTACAATGAGCAGTTCTTA.

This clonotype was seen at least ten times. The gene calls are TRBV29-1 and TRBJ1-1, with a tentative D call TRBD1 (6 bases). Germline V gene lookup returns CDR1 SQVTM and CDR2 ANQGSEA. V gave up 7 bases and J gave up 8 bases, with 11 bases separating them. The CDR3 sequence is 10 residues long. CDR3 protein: CSAMTGEAFF. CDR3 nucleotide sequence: TGCAGCGCAATGACAGGAGAAGCTTTCTTT.

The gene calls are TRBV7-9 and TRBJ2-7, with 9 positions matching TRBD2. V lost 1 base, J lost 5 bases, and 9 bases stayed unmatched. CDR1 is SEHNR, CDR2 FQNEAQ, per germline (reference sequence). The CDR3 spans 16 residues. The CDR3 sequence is CASSLGGGRALHEQYF. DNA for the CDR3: TGTGCCAGCAGCTTAGGGGGCGGGAGGGCCCTCCACGAGCAGTACTTC.

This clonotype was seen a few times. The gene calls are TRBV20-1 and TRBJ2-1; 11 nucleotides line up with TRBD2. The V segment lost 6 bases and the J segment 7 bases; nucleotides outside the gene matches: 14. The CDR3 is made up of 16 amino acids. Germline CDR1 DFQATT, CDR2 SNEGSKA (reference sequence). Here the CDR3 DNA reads TGCAGTGCCACTAGCGGGAGCTCCCCGTTTTGGAATGAGCAGTTCTTC. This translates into CSATSGSSPFWNEQFF.

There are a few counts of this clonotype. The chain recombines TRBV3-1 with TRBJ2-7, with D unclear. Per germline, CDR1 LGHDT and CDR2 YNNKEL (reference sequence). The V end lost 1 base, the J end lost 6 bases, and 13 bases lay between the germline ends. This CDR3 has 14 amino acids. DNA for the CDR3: TGTGCCAGCAGCCAAGTCGGGTTGCTTGCCGAGCAGTACTTC. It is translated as CASSQVGLLAEQYF.

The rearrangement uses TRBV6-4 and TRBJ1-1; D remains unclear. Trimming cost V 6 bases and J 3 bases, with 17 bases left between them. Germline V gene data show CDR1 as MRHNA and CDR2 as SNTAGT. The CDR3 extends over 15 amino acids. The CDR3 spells CASRKTVDRDTEAFF. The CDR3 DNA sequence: TGTGCCAGCAGGAAAACGGTAGATAGGGACACTGAAGCTTTCTTT.

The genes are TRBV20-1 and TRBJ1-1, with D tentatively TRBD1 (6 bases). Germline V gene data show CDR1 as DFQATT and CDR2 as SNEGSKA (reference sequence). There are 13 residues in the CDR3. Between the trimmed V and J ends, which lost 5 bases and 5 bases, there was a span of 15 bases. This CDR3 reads CSAHRAPGTEAFF. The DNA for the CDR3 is TGCAGTGCTCACAGGGCCCCGGGAACTGAAGCTTTCTTT.

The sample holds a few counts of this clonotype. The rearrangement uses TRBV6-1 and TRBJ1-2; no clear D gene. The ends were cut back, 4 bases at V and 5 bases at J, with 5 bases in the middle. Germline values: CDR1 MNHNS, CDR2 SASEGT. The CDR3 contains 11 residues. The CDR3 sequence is CASSAHYGYTF. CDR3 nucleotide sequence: TGTGCCAGCAGTGCCCATTATGGCTACACCTTC.

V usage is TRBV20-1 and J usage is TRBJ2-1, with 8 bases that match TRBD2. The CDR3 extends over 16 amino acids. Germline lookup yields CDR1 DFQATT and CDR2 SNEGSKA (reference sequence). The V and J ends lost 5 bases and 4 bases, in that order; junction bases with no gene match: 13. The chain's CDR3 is CSALRIAGGSYNEQFF. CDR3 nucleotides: TGCAGTGCTCTGAGGATTGCGGGAGGTTCTTACAATGAGCAGTTCTTC.

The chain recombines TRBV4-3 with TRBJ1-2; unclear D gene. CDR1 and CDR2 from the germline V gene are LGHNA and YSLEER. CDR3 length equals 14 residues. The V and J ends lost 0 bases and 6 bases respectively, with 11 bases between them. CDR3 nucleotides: TGCGCCAGCAGCCAAGATGTATGGCAGAATGGCTACACCTTC. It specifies CASSQDVWQNGYTF.

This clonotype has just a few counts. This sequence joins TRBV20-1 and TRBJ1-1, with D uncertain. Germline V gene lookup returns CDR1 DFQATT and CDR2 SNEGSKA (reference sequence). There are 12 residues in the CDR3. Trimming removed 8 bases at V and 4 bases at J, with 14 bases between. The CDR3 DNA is TGCAGTTTACCCATGAGGGCCACTGAAGCTTTCTTT. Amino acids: CSLPMRATEAFF.

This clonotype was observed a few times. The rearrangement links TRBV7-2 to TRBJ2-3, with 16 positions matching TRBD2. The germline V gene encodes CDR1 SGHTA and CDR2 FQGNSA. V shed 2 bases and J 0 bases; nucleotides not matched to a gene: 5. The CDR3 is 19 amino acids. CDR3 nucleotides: TGTGCCAGCAGCTTATTGGGACTAGCGGGAGGGGCTAGCACAGATACGCAGTATTTT. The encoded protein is CASSLLGLAGGASTDTQYF. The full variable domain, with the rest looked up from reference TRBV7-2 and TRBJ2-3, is GAGVSQSPSNKVTEKGKDVELRCDPISGHTALYWYRQSLGQGLEFLIYFQGNSAPDKSGLPSDRFSAERTGGSVSTLTIQRTQQEDSAVYLCASSLLGLAGGASTDTQYFGPGTRLTVL.